This T cell receptor (beta chain) appears in the sequencing data of a study of shared clonotypes between healthy human individuals. Overall study findings and caveats: With few donors, the genetic and exposure-history diversity represented was limited. The study found about 5% of naive CD4 clonotypes shared across a few donors.

On this clone itself: The target antigen is unknown.

Only CD45RO-negative cells positively selected for CCR7 counted as naive CD8 cells, so terminally differentiated effector memory CD45RA+ cells were excluded. Here immunoSEQ multiplex PCR was the method, and the copy in TCRdb shows in-frame clones only, minus some. The sample gives around 610,000 clones, approximately 96% of which show up once; approximately 0.1% is in the top ten. Source material: naive CD8+ T cells sorted from blood. The clonotype was recovered from a woman aged 25 to 39 in good health.

The CDR3 DNA sequence: TGTGCCAGCAGTTCAGGCGGGAGTCCCTACAATGAGCAGTTCTTC. Translating gives CASSSGGSPYNEQFF. This sequence joins TRBV27 and TRBJ2-1; 7 bases fit TRBD2. Germline V gene lookup returns CDR1 MNHEY and CDR2 SMNVEV (reference sequence). This CDR3 has 15 amino acids. V lost 4 bases and J lost 2; bases outside the gene matches: 5.